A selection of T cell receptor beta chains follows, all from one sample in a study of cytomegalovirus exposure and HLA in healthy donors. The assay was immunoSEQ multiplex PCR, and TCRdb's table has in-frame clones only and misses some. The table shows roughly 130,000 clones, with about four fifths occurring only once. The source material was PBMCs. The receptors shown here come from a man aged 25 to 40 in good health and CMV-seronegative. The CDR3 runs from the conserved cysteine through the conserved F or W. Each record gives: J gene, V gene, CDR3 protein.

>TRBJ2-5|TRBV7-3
CARCTRGEAETQYF
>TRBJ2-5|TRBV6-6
CASSPGQETQYF
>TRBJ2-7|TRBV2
CASSYGGEQYF
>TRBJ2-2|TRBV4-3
CASSQARDRVGELFF
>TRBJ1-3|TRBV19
CARSSDRPGNTIYF
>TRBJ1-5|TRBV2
CASSEGQNNQPQHF
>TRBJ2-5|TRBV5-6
CASSKGLAGDIQETQYF
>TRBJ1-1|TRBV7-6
CASSLYHDGAEAFF
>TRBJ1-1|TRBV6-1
CASSGRTGDFTEAFF
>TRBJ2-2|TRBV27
CASSPIDIAHTGELFF
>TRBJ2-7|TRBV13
CASRRTGTSYEQYF
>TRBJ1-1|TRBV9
CASSVLGRAGTEAFF
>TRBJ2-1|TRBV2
CASRVGHEQFF
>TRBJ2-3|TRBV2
CASRQDTDTQYF
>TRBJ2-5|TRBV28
CASSPGDSQETQYF
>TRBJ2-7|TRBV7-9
CASSPTYYEQYF
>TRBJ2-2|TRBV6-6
CASTQGGQYTGELFF
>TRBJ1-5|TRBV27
CASSLGTLNQPQHF
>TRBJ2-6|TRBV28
CASSPPRTGSGANVLTF
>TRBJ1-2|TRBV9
CASSVGVRREVYGYTF
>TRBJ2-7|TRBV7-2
CASSFGGTTSYEQYF
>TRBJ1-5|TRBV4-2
CASSQDGQGNQPQHF
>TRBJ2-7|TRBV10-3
CAISETRTGTGNEQYF
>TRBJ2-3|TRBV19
CASSIQSTDTQYF
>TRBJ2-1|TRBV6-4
CASSDPSGHGNEQFF
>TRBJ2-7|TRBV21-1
CASSNEIPGQGNYEQYF
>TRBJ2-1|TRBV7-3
CASSPQTRPGNEQFF
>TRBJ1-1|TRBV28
CASSLGRGGTEAFF
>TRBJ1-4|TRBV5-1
CASSPRTGGLHEKLFF
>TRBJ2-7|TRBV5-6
CASSLVASGLLYEQYF
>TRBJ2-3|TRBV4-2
CASSQEGLAGDTQYF
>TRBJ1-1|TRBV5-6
CASTWRGIGTEAFF
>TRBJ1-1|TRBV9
CASSEQGISTNTEAFF
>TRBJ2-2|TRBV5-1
CASSLDVAGGRTGELFF
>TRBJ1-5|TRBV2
CASSRTTRSNQPQHF
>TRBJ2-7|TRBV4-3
CASSQTPGLIASEQYF
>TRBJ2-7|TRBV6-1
CASSEAGGQGIYEQYF
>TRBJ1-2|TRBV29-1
CSVLTQGGAYTF
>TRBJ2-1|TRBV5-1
CASSLPAGLDNEQFF
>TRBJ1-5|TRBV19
CASSISPAIANQPQHF
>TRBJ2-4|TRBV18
CASSPNRGSNIQYF
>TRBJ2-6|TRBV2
CASSESWSSGANVLTF
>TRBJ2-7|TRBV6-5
CASSRQGRMEQYF
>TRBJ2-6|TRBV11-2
CASSSGRRSGANVLTF
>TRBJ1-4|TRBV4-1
CASSQESRGHEKLFF
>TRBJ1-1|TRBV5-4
CASSNNRGNTEAFF
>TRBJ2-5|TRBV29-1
CSVSGLAGGDFRGEQYF
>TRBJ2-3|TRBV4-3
CASSQAHRLAGGSGDTQYF
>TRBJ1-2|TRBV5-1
CASSTGSGAMDYGYTF
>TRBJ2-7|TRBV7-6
CASSLGQGKTYEQYF
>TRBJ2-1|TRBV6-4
CASSSGTSDEQFF
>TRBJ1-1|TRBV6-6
CASSYSSGGAFF
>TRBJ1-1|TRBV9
CASSVGGGTGAEAFF